The clone carrying this TCR beta chain was seen a handful of times. Its antigen is unidentified. These data are taken from a study of early T cells in non-severe SARS-CoV-2 infection. Study observations and caveats: VDJdb matches were skewed toward anti-spike CD8 T cell responses.

Individual cDNA molecules received unique molecular identifiers. MiXCR was run by TCRdb on the 5' RACE reads, yielding one entry per CDR3 protein. The repertoire holds about 80,000 distinct CDR3 sequences, 5% to 6.5% seen once, with about 8% in the top ten. Per the germline V gene, CDR1 is ENHRY and CDR2 is SYGVKD. V lost 3 bases and J 3 bases, leaving 5 bases between the germline ends. CDR3 length: 12 residues. Sequencing was carried out using whole blood. The TCR originated in an adult who was a healthcare worker with PCR-confirmed SARS-CoV-2 infection or an uninfected control (not recorded which). The chain has TRBV10-3 and TRBJ2-5; D ambiguous. The CDR3 region is CAISDDEETQYF. In DNA form, the CDR3 reads TGTGCCATCAGTGACGACGAAGAGACCCAGTACTTC.